A single sample is the source of the 5 T cell receptor beta chains below, sequenced in a study of blood T cell repertoires in COVID-19. Data came from immunoSEQ multiplex PCR; TCRdb stores just in-frame clones and leaves some out. Altogether 84,000 or so clones are present, 60% to 85% being singletons, with the ten largest covering less than 60%. Sequenced input: peripheral blood. These receptors were collected from a human donor in a cohort sampled during active COVID-19.

The chain carries TRBV19 and TRBJ2-2; a weak D match, TRBD2 (5 bases). V lost 4 bases to trimming and J lost 7 bases, with 16 bases between them. The CDR3 covers 15 residues. Germline V gene sequence: CDR1 LNHDA, CDR2 SQIVND (reference sequence). The DNA of the CDR3 is TGTGCCAGTAGTAAATCGGGATCCACGGGCGGGGAGCTGTTTTTT. Its protein is CASSKSGSTGGELFF.

The chain combines TRBV6-2 or TRBV6-3 with TRBJ2-3; weak D call: TRBD1 (5 bases). CDR3 length: 18 amino acids. V was clipped by 6 bases and J by 0 bases, with 22 bases between them. CDR1 is MNHEY and CDR2 is SVGEGT in the germline V gene. This CDR3 is CASSLKTVAGTSTDTQYF. In DNA, the CDR3 is TGTGCCAGCAGCCTCAAGACAGTGGCTGGTACTAGCACAGATACGCAGTATTTT.

The rearrangement uses TRBV4-2 and TRBJ1-4; D may be TRBD1 (6 bases). There are 16 residues in the CDR3. Trimming pared 1 base from V and 2 bases from J, leaving 11 bases between. Per germline, CDR1 LGHNA and CDR2 YNFKEQ. The CDR3 reads CASSQAGGSTNEKLFF. CDR3 DNA: TGTGCCAGCAGCCAAGCGGGGGGCTCGACTAATGAAAAACTGTTTTTT.

This clone came up a few times. The chain's CDR3 is CASSLGTGFADSPLHF. The CDR3, as DNA: TGTGCCAGCAGTTTAGGGACAGGGTTTGCAGATTCACCCCTCCACTTT. J is TRBJ1-6 and V is TRBV28; 9 bases agree with TRBD1. V was pared by 2 bases and J by 8 bases, with 7 bases of the junction left unmatched. Germline CDR1 is MDHEN and CDR2 is SYDVKM. The CDR3 loop spans 16 amino acids.

V gene TRBV10-3 combines with J gene TRBJ2-7, with 7 bases matching TRBD1. Germline values: CDR1 ENHRY, CDR2 SYGVKD. The length of the CDR3 is 14 residues. Trimming at V came to 5 bases and at J to 1 base, leaving 5 bases not matched to a gene. This chain's CDR3 is CAISQGVTSYEQYF. The DNA of the CDR3 is TGTGCCATCAGTCAGGGGGTTACTTCCTACGAGCAGTACTTC.